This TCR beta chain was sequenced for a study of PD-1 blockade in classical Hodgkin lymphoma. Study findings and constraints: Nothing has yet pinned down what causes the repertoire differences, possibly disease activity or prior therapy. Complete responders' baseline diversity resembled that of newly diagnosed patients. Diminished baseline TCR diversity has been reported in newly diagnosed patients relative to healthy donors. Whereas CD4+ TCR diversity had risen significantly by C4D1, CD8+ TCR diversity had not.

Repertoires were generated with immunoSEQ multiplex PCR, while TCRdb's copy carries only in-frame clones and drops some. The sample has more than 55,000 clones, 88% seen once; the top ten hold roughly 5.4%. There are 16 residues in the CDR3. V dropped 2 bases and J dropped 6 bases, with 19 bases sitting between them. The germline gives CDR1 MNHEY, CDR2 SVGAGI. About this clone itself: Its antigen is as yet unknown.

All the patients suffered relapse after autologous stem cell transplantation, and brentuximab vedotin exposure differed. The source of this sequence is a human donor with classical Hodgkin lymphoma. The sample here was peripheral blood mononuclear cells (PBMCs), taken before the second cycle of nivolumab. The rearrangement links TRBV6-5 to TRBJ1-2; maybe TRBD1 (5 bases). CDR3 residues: CASSYTDSYPLDGYTF. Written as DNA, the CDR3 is TGTGCCAGCAGTTACACCGACAGCTATCCTTTAGATGGCTACACCTTC.